Listed below are T cell receptor beta chains from one sample, sequenced in a study of Ad26.COV2.S vaccination and SARS-CoV-2 variants. Measured with immunoSEQ multiplex PCR; TCRdb has only the in-frame clones, and not every one. The table has some 640,000 clones, roughly 90% seen once; the top ten hold around 1.5%. Sample: peripheral blood, taken in a trial of Ad26.COV2.S vaccine versus placebo. The receptors derive from a person between 18 and 59 years old who received the Ad26.COV2.S COVID-19 vaccine or a placebo. Each CDR3 is given with its conserved first and last residue. Each record gives: J gene, V gene, CDR3 protein.

TRBJ2-2 TRBV2 CASSEVPRWTGELFF
TRBJ1-5 TRBV19 CASSEGLWDQPQHF
TRBJ2-3 TRBV11-2 CASTEGLAGGQVDTQYF
TRBJ2-5 TRBV15 CATSRVRLGQGKETQYF
TRBJ2-1 TRBV5-4 CASGRLAEGNEQFF
TRBJ2-1 TRBV2 CASSAFSGRSNEQFF
TRBJ2-2 TRBV20-1 CSAKGSGELFF
TRBJ2-2 TRBV18 CASSPGGTGELFF
TRBJ1-1 TRBV19 CASSIVMGNTEAFF
TRBJ2-5 TRBV11-2 CASSSGVIAGDETQYF
TRBJ2-7 TRBV4-2 CASSQTGGPGYEQYF
TRBJ2-5 TRBV5-6 CASSGGKGLQETQYF
TRBJ1-1 TRBV29-1 CSVEGWISTGFDTEAFF
TRBJ1-2 TRBV19 CASIANSIGTSYGYTF
TRBJ2-5 TRBV11-2 CASSRDLGETQYF
TRBJ2-7 TRBV11-2 CASSLGPRIFYEQYF
TRBJ1-5 TRBV5-6 CASSRDRGSQPQHF
TRBJ1-1 TRBV2 CASSEGLFGPTEAFF
TRBJ1-2 TRBV11-2 CASRPGQGLFYGYTF
TRBJ1-5 TRBV2 CASRQTNQPQHF
TRBJ1-6 TRBV4-3 CASSPMEGDPYNSPLHF
TRBJ1-6 TRBV10-3 CAISESGGYYNSPLHF
TRBJ2-3 TRBV10-3 CAISEGGTTAPRTQYF
TRBJ2-7 TRBV5-6 CASSFSIYEQYF
TRBJ2-1 TRBV5-1 CASSLGGTSGYNEQFF
TRBJ2-3 TRBV6-2/TRBV6-3 CASSYSGEDTDTQYF
TRBJ1-6 TRBV7-2 CASSLEDRDDSPLHF
TRBJ1-4 TRBV15 CATSRNRGATNEKLFF
TRBJ1-2 TRBV27 CASSLSGRYRSNYGYTF
TRBJ2-5 TRBV7-6 CASNMGGRQETQYF
TRBJ2-2 TRBV7-3 CASSPMGLHTGELFF
TRBJ2-1 TRBV4-2 CASSQTSGRVYNEQFF
TRBJ1-2 TRBV2 CASSEEGNYGYTF
TRBJ2-3 TRBV18 CASSRTGGTDTQYF
TRBJ1-1 TRBV11-3 CASSLARGTEAFF
TRBJ2-7 TRBV6-5 CASSYKLAGDEQYF
TRBJ2-1 TRBV13 CASSLSGVNNEQFF
TRBJ1-1 TRBV7-2 CASSKDRGTNTEAFF
TRBJ1-2 TRBV5-1 CASTPGGYDYGYTF
TRBJ2-1 TRBV19 CASHTRQGLRQFF
TRBJ2-1 TRBV4-3 CASSQLLMGHSYNEQFF
TRBJ2-7 TRBV5-4 CASSLGLAGLSYEQYF
TRBJ2-7 TRBV5-1 CASSSAEGLRSEQYF
TRBJ2-2 TRBV18 CASSPTSPTGELFF
TRBJ2-1 TRBV5-4 CAIPLAGGGDEQFF
TRBJ1-5 TRBV19 CASSMTLFRDQPQHF
TRBJ2-7 TRBV6-2/TRBV6-3 CASSLQGATSDF
TRBJ2-5 TRBV6-2/TRBV6-3 CASSRLGLAETQYF
TRBJ2-5 TRBV7-2 CASSLAGGAGGETQYF
TRBJ2-5 TRBV24-1 CATSDSLSPTETQYF
TRBJ1-2 TRBV7-9 CASSSQRGHFYGYTF
TRBJ2-2 TRBV5-1 CASSGTQNTGELFF
TRBJ1-1 TRBV30 CAWSVLEGRSEAFF
TRBJ1-3 TRBV2 CASSELNPSPAVSGNTIYF
TRBJ1-4 TRBV14 CASSRGIRNEKLFF
TRBJ2-7 TRBV30 CAWRARSEQYF